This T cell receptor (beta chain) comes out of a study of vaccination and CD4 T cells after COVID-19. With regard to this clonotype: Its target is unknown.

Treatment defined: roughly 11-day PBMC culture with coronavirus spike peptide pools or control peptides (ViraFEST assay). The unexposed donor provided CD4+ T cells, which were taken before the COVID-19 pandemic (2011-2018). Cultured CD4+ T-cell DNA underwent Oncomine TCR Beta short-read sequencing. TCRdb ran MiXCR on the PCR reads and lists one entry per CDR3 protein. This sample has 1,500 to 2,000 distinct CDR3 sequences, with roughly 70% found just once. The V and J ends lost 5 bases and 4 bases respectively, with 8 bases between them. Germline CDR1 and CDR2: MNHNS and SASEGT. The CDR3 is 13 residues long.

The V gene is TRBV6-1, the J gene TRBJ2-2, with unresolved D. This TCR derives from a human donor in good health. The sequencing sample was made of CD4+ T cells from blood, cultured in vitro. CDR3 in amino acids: CASSPRGTGELFF. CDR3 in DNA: TGTGCCAGCAGTCCTAGAGGCACCGGGGAGCTGTTTTTT.